This TCR beta chain was retrieved from a study of Ad26.COV2.S vaccination and SARS-CoV-2 variants (dated by TCRdb to the early 2020s). Background on the whole study: Donors in the vaccine arm were drawn from COV1001, a multicentre, randomized, double-blind, placebo-controlled phase I-IIa trial testing Ad26.COV2.S in healthy adults. The specificity and breadth of SARS-CoV-2-reactive T cell receptors after Ad26.COV2.S vaccination were assessed by TCRbeta repertoire sequencing. Ad26.COV2.S was given intramuscularly at 5x10^10 or 1x10^11 viral particles, as a single shot or as two shots 56 days apart. A total of roughly 32 samples were included in the TCR-sequenced set, comprising 19 Ad26.COV2.S vaccine recipients, 5 placebo recipients and 8 SARS-CoV-2 convalescent individuals. Blinding of investigators to trial group allocation was maintained during experiments and outcome assessment. Trial participants were randomized into five groups of five: low-dose or high-dose Ad26.COV2.S given once or twice, or placebo on both occasions. What the work shows at the level of the full study, not this receptor alone: After vaccination, substantial breadth of spike-specific CD8+ and CD4+ T cell responses was reported. Non-spike TCR breadth was comparable between vaccine and placebo recipients, consistent with the vaccine containing only spike. The study was not powered for comparison of responses between vaccine doses or regimens. The authors noted that the TCR breadth and depth analyses may have underestimated total T cell responses. Higher spike-specific TCR breadth was observed in Ad26.COV2.S recipients than in placebo recipients (P = 0.0014).

Explained via the paper, the treatment or condition label denotes: approximately 18 received Ad26.COV2.S at low or high dose, single or two shots; about 5 received placebo; per-sample allocation not given. For vaccine and placebo recipients, repertoires were sequenced using samples collected on day 63 after the first injection. Between 29 July and 7 August 2020, Cohort 1b enrolled about 27 adults aged 18-55 years at one site in Boston, USA. Ad26.COV2.S was a replication-incompetent adenovirus type 26 vector expressing a prefusion-stabilized SARS-CoV-2 spike protein from the original Wuhan strain. Based on the germline V gene, the CDR1 and CDR2 sequences are MNHNS and SASEGT. V and J lose 6 bases and 7 bases, and a span of 19 bases separates them. The CDR3 holds 15 amino acids from the cysteine to the phenylalanine. Only CDR3 DNA remains: 45 bases, in frame from the first base. This clone was seen only a few times. Its antigen specificity is not known. No clone much larger than this one lies a single base away; base qualities are absent.

The immunoSEQ Assay was the method used to sequence TCRbeta CDR3 regions. After extraction, genomic DNA underwent amplification by bias-controlled multiplex PCR, followed by high-throughput sequencing. As for the original processing: To quantify the absolute abundance of every unique TCRbeta CDR3 region, sequences were collapsed and filtered. Usable DNA was measured by amplifying reference genes present in all nucleated cells, and TCRbeta template counts were normalized to that usable DNA to estimate T cell fraction. Repertoire TCRs were annotated as SARS-CoV-2-specific by exact matching of V gene, CDR3 amino acid sequence and J gene to a known reactive TCR set. The reference SARS-CoV-2 TCR set was obtained from MIRA and was filtered for enrichment in COVID-19-positive ImmuneCODE repertoires, whereby public or cross-reactive TCRs were removed. Drawing on the MIRA antigens, annotated TCRs were analysed further at the level of specific ORF or position within ORF. Breadth was defined as the number of annotated unique rearrangements divided by the total number of unique productive rearrangements, and depth was defined as the summed frequency of the annotated unique rearrangements. Group comparisons of TCR breadth used two-sided Wilcoxon rank-sum tests. Sourced from immuneACCESS, this table was stored by TCRdb with only in-frame sequences that have V and J called. A share of the clones is absent; for the studies checked, an unresolved V gene accounts for under half, and the remainder has no known explanation. V, J and clone size reflect that table, while D and trimming were determined from the DNA. The sample data list more than 350,000 clones, and approximately 90% of these were observed just once. Of the sample, 9% to 15% falls within the top ten clones.

This TCR was recovered from a person between 18 and 60 years old who received the Ad26.COV2.S COVID-19 vaccine or a placebo. Recombination joined TRBV6-1 with TRBJ2-1; a weak D assignment points to TRBD1 (6 bases agree). The starting material was peripheral blood, obtained in a trial of Ad26.COV2.S vaccine versus placebo. CDR3 sequence: CASRPPGHLGNEQFF. The sequence in DNA is TGTGCCAGCAGACCACCGGGACACCTGGGGAATGAGCAGTTCTTC.